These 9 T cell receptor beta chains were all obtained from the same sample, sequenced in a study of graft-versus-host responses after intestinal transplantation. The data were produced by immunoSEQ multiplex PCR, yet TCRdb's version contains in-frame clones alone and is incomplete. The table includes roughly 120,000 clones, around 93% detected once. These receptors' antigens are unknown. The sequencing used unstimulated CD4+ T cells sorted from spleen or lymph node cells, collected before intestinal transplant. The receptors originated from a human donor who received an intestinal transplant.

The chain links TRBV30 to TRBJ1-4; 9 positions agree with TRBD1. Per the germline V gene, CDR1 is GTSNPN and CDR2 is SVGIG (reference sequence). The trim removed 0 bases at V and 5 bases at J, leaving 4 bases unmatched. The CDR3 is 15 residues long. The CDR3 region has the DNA TGTGCCTGGAGTGTAAGGGACAGGGTGAATGAAAAACTGTTTTTT. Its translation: CAWSVRDRVNEKLFF.

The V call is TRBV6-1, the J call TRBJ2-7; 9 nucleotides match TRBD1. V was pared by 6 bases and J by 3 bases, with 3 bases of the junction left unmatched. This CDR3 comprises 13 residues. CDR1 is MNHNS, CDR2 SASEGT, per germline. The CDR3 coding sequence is TGTGCCAGCAGGACAGGGGGGGACTACGAGCAGTACTTC. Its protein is CASRTGGDYEQYF.

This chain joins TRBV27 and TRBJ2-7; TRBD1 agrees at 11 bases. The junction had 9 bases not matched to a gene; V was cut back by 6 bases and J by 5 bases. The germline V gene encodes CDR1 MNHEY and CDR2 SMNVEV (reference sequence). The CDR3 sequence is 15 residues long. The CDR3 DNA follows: TGTGCCAGCAGCCCTCGCGGACAGGGGGCCGACGAGCAGTACTTC. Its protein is CASSPRGQGADEQYF.

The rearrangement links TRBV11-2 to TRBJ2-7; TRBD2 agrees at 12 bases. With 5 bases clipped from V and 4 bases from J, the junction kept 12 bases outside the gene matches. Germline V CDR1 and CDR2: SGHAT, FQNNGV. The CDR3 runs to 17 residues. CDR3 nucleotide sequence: TGTGCCAGCAGCAGCGGGACTAGCGGGTTGGCGCGTTACGAGCAGTACTTC. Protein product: CASSSGTSGLARYEQYF.

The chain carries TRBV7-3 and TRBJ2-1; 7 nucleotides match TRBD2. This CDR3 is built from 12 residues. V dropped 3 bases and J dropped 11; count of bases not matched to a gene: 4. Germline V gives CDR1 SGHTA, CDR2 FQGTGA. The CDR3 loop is CASSFTGTKQFF. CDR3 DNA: TGTGCCAGCAGCTTCACCGGGACTAAGCAGTTCTTC.

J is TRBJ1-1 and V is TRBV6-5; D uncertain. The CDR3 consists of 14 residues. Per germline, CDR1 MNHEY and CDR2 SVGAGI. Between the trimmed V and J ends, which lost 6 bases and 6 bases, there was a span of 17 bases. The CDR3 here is CASSRRTFNSEAFF. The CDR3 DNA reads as TGTGCCAGCAGCCGAAGAACCTTTAACTCTGAAGCTTTCTTT.

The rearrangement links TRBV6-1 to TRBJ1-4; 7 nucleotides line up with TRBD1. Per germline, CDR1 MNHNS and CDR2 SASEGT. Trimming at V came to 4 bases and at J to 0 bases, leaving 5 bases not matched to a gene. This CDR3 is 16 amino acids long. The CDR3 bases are TGTGCCAGCAGTGTCAAGGGGGCGTCAACTAATGAAAAACTGTTTTTT. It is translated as CASSVKGASTNEKLFF.

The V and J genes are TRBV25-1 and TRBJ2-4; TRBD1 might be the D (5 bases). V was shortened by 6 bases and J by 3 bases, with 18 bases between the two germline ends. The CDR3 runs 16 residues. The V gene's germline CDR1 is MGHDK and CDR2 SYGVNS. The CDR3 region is CASSPLGALGKNIQYF. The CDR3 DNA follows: TGTGCCAGCAGCCCCCTAGGGGCCTTGGGCAAAAACATTCAGTACTTC. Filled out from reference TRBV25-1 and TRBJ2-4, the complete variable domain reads EADIYQTPRYLVIGTGKKITLECSQTMGHDKMYWYQQDPGMELHLIHYSYGVNSTEKGDLSSESTVSRIRTEHFPLTLESARPSHTSQYLCASSPLGALGKNIQYFGAGTRLSVL.

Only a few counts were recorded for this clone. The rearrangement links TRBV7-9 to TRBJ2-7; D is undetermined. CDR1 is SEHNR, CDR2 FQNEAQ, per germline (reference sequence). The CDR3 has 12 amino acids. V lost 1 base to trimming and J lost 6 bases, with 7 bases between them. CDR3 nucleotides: TGTGCCAGCAGCTTAGGACAATTCGAGCAGTACTTC. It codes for CASSLGQFEQYF. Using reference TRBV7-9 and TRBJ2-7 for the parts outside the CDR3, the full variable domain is DTGVSQNPRHKITKRGQNVTFRCDPISEHNRLYWYRQTLGQGPEFLTYFQNEAQLEKSRLLSDRFSAERPKGSFSTLEIQRTEQGDSAMYLCASSLGQFEQYFGPGTRLTVT.